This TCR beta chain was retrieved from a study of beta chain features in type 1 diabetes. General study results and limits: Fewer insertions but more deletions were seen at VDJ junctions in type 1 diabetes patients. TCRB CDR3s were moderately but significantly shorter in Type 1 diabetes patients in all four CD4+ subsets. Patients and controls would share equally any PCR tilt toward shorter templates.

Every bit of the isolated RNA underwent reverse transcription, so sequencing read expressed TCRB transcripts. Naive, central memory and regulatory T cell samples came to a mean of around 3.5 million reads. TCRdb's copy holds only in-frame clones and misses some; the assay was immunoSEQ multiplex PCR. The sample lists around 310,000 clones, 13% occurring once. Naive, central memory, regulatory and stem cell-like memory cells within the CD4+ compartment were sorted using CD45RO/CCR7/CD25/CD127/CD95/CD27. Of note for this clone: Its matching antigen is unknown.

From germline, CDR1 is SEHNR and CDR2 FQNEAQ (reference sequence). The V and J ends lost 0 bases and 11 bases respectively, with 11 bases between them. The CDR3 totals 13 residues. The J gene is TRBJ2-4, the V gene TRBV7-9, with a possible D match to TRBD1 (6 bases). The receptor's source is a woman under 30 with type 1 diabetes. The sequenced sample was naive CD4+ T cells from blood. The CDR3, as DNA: TGTGCCAGCAGCTTAGCATCGGACAGCCTTCAGTACTTC. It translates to CASSLASDSLQYF.